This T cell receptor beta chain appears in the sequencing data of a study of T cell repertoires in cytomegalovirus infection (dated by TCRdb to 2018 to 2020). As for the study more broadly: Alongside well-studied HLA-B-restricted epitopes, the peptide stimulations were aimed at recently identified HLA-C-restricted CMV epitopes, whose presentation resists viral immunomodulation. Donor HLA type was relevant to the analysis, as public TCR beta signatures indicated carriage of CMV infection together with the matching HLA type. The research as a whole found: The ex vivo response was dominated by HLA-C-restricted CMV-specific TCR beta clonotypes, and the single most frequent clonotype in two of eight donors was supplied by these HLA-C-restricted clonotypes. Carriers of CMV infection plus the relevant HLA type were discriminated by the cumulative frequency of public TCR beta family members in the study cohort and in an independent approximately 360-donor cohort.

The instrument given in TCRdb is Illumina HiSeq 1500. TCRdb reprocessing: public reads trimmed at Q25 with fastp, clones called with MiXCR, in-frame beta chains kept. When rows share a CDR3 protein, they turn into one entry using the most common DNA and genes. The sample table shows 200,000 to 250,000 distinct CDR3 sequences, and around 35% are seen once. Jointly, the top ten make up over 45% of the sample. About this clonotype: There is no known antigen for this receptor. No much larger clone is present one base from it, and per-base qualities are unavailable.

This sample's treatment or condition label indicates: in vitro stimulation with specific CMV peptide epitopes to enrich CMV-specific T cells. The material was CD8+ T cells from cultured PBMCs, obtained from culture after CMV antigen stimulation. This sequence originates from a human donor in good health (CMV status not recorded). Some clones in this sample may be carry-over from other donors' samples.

The DNA sequence is TGTGCCAGCAGCTTGGAGGGGTATCAGCCCCAGCATTTT. Its protein product is CASSLEGYQPQHF. The V gene is TRBV5-6 and the J gene is TRBJ1-5; matching of 5 bases hints at TRBD1 as the D gene. From cysteine to phenylalanine, the CDR3 is 13 amino acids long. CDR3 DNA is the only sequence kept; it has 39 bases, read in frame from the first base. As encoded in the germline V gene, CDR1 is SGHDT while CDR2 is YYEEEE. Cut back by 0 bases and 5 bases, the V and J ends lie 6 bases apart.